The 6 T cell receptor beta chains reported below all come from one sample, sequenced in a study of Graves' ophthalmopathy and Graves' hyperthyroidism. RNA transcripts served as template for amplifying TCR beta CDR3 sequences. Second-round multiplex PCR followed a first-round RT-PCR using HTBI primers. MiXCR, run by TCRdb on the multiplex PCR reads, gives a single entry per CDR3 protein. This sample has about 500,000 distinct CDR3 sequences; about two fifths occur once, and the top ten carry less than 4.5%. Material for sequencing was peripheral blood or thyroid tissue (not recorded which). These receptors originate from an adult man with Graves' hyperthyroidism.

The chain employs TRBV15 and TRBJ2-5; D unclear. CDR1 is LNHNV and CDR2 is YYDKDF in the germline V gene (reference sequence). The V gene lost 0 bases and the J gene lost 1 base, with 9 bases spanning the gap. This CDR3 is built from 15 residues. In DNA, the CDR3 is TGTGCCACCAGCAGAGATCGGGCAGCCCAAGAGACCCAGTACTTC. Its translation: CATSRDRAAQETQYF.

This rearrangement joins TRBV2 to TRBJ2-6, with D possibly being TRBD2 (5 bases). The CDR3 extends over 17 amino acids. Germline CDR1 reads SNHLY; CDR2 reads FYNNEI. Trimming removed 5 bases at V and 0 bases at J, with 14 bases between. The CDR3 DNA sequence: TGTGCCAGCAGTTACGGGCCGGGAAACTCTGGGGCCAACGTCCTGACTTTC. Protein: CASSYGPGNSGANVLTF.

This clonotype appeared many times. The chain recombines TRBV13 with TRBJ1-6; the D is unclear. Trimming shortened V by 1 base and J by 0 bases, and 7 bases separated the two germline ends. Germline V lookup: CDR1 PRHDT, CDR2 FYEKMQ (reference sequence). CDR3 size: 16 residues. This CDR3 reads CASSLAGNSYNSPLHF. CDR3 in DNA: TGTGCCAGCAGCTTAGCGGGGAACTCCTATAATTCACCCCTCCACTTT. The complete variable domain, with remaining parts taken from reference TRBV13 and TRBJ1-6, reads AAGVIQSPRHLIKEKRETATLKCYPIPRHDTVYWYQQGPGQDPQFLISFYEKMQSDKGSIPDRFSAQQFSDYHSELNMSSLELGDSALYFCASSLAGNSYNSPLHFGNGTRLTVT.

This clonotype was detected many times. This chain connects TRBV6-5 to TRBJ1-2; D not resolved. V was trimmed by 5 bases and J by 8 bases, leaving 12 bases between them. The CDR3 contains 12 residues. The V gene's germline CDR1 is MNHEY and CDR2 SVGAGI. The CDR3: CASSRRAGGYTF. The CDR3 DNA reads TGTGCCAGCAGTCGTCGGGCAGGCGGCTACACCTTC.

This chain joins TRBV2 and TRBJ2-2; 10 bases align to TRBD1. The CDR3 has 16 residues. The J segment lost 6 bases and the V segment lost 6 bases, leaving 10 bases of the junction unmatched. Germline CDR1 is SNHLY and CDR2 is FYNNEI. CDR3 nucleotide sequence: TGTGCCAGCAGCCGAGATCCGGGACAGGGGTCCGGGGAGCTGTTTTTT. It specifies CASSRDPGQGSGELFF.

The rearrangement joins TRBV30 to TRBJ1-4; D not certain. The V gene's germline CDR1 is GTSNPN and CDR2 SVGIG (reference sequence). This CDR3 has 13 amino acids. V was trimmed by 3 bases and J by 4 bases, leaving 9 bases between them. CDR3 DNA sequence: TGTGCCTGGAGAGCCGGGTTTAATGAAAAACTGTTTTTT. This encodes CAWRAGFNEKLFF.